This TCR beta chain emerged from a study of blood T cell repertoires in COVID-19 (TCRdb year 2020). In terms of the full investigation: Samples from collaborators originated in the United States, Italy and Spain and spanned both the acute and convalescent phases of COVID-19. The prospective study material was composed of cDNA or gDNA derived from T cells, B-cell-depleted T cells, or PBMCs. Subjects who had been exposed to COVID-19, were actively infected with it, or had recovered from it provided the deeply sampled blood TCRbeta repertoires that made up the dataset. The repertoires were released in a freely available public database meant as a resource for research on the immune response to SARS-CoV-2. The samples were drawn from the first 160 participants of the ongoing ImmuneRACE study and from 950 to 1,500 subjects provided by 6 global collaborators. A de-identified subject ID, COVID-19 status, age in years and sex were almost always included in the sample metadata. Where HLA class I and class II types were available, the types were taken from metadata supplied by the sample provider, not from assay-based typing. General findings and caveats noted by the study authors: How much clinical and demographic metadata was included differed by source and by participant, and the metadata was provided uncurated.

TCRbeta CDR3 regions were amplified from genomic DNA using the immunoSEQ Assay, a bias-controlled multiplex PCR. The published analysis was carried out like this. The number of nucleated cells in each sample was estimated from the amplification of reference gene primers within the assay. Sequence reads were collapsed and filtered to measure the absolute abundance of every unique TCRbeta CDR3 rearrangement. Productive Simpson clonality was computed per sample as the square root of Simpson's diversity index over productive rearrangements. Entries here come from immuneACCESS through TCRdb and include only in-frame sequences with V and J called. Some clones fail to appear in such tables; in the studies checked, an unresolved V gene covers under half of the shortfall, and the cause of the remainder is unknown. V and J calls and clone size come straight from that table; D and trimming were deduced from the DNA. In all, the sample holds around 150,000 clones, and over 80% of those were seen once. Around 9.5% of the sample comes from the top ten.

Concerning this clone itself: This receptor's antigen is unknown. No per-base quality is available; no much larger clone lies one base away.

The CDR3 starts with the cysteine, ends with the phenylalanine, and has 16 residues. Solely the CDR3 DNA is kept, with 48 bases framed from the first base. Relative to germline, V is missing 0 bases and J is missing 7 bases, with 12 bases of the junction outside any gene match. At one collaborating source in Seattle, patients were enrolled during active infection and were followed longitudinally through the course of disease. Each collaborating institution followed its own protocols to collect whole blood in K2EDTA tubes. For TCRbeta analysis, collaborator samples were shipped as frozen whole blood, as isolated PBMCs, or as DNA extracted from either sample type.

Recombination linked TRBV23-1 to TRBJ2-7, and TRBD2 aligns with 7 junction nucleotides. TRBV23-1 is designated an ORF whose function remains uncertain. The sequence was collected from a young man with COVID-19, enrolled during active disease. Sequencing was done on a sample of peripheral blood. The CDR3 has the sequence CASSQSGGILSGEQYF. The nucleotide sequence is TGCGCCAGCAGTCAATCGGGGGGGATTTTGTCTGGGGAGCAGTACTTC.